A selection of T cell receptor beta chains follows, all from one sample in a study of T cell changes during pregnancy in multiple sclerosis. Repertoires were generated with immunoSEQ multiplex PCR, while TCRdb's copy carries only in-frame clones and drops some. The sample lists some 20,000 clones; approximately 86% were seen once. Sequenced here: CD4+ T cells from peripheral blood mononuclear cells, sampled in the first trimester of pregnancy. These TCRs come from a female donor in good health, enrolled as a control in a pregnancy study. CDR3s leave out the opening cysteine and the closing phenylalanine or tryptophan. D genes are given only for firm matches.

d_gene	len	v_gene	j_gene	CDR3aa
-	12	TRBV4-2	TRBJ2-7	ASSQESGGGEQY
TRBD1	11	TRBV2	TRBJ1-2	ASIIQGAYGYT
-	11	TRBV5-6	TRBJ1-2	ASSRPGVEGYT
-	12	TRBV5-1	TRBJ1-1	ASSWAGRNTEAF
TRBD2	15	TRBV28	TRBJ2-7	ASSFRLAGIPSYEQY
-	14	TRBV7-9	TRBJ2-7	ASSHIRGQRSYEQY
TRBD1	15	TRBV7-2	TRBJ2-2	ASRVRTGGANTGELF
TRBD1	12	TRBV14	TRBJ1-2	ASSRTGGNYGYT
-	13	TRBV30	TRBJ2-5	AWSVLGGIQETQY
-	11	TRBV2	TRBJ1-1	ATKDTLNTEAF
TRBD1	14	TRBV18	TRBJ2-1	ASSPPGQASYNEQF
TRBD1	12	TRBV2	TRBJ1-1	ASRPGTDFPEAF
-	11	TRBV6-1	TRBJ1-2	ASSEARVSGYT
TRBD1	11	TRBV19	TRBJ1-1	ATGDRRNTEAF
TRBD2	11	TRBV10-3	TRBJ2-5	ASRTGEGETQY
-	13	TRBV6-5	TRBJ1-6	ASGNVRVVGSPLH
-	13	TRBV10-2	TRBJ2-1	ASRTSFSSYNEQF